This T cell receptor beta chain was identified during a study of blood T cells in healthy people across ages. Study-level points and caveats: Age brought a roughly linear fall in TCR beta diversity measured per million T cells.

Germline V gene sequence: CDR1 MDHEN, CDR2 SYDVKM. V was cut by 6 bases and J by 0 bases, with 15 bases left in between. This CDR3 region has 16 residues. About this clonotype: Its antigen is undetermined.

Combining a sample-barcoded 5' primer with a J-beta primer mix, a second PCR ran for roughly 7 to 11 cycles. One entry per CDR3 protein results from TCRdb running MiXCR on the 5' RACE reads. The sample includes about a million distinct CDR3 sequences, about 53% of them seen just once. J is TRBJ2-1 and V is TRBV28; D possibly corresponds to TRBD1 (5 bases). The sequenced sample consisted of blood. This clonotype was obtained from a woman in her sixties in good health. CDR3 protein: CASRTWGGSSYNEQFF. The CDR3 DNA sequence: TGTGCCAGCAGGACCTGGGGCGGAAGCTCCTACAATGAGCAGTTCTTC.